This is a list of T cell receptor beta chains from one sample in a study of shared clonotypes between healthy human individuals. The data were produced by immunoSEQ multiplex PCR, yet TCRdb's version contains in-frame clones alone and is incomplete. The sample shows 2 million or so clones, over 85% of them seen only once. The material sequenced was naive CD4+ T cells sorted from blood. These receptors were obtained from a man between 18 and 35 years old in good health. Each CDR3 is given with its conserved first and last residue. The D gene is left open where the match is weak. Only part of the rows carry a size: once, few, many, or a class if the clone is expanded.

j_call | v_call | clone_size | d_call | cdr3_aa | cdr3_nt
TRBJ2-5 | TRBV18 | - | - | CASSPTPGHNPETQYF | TGTGCCAGCTCACCAACTCCGGGACATAATCCGGAGACCCAGTACTTC
TRBJ1-1 | TRBV5-1 | few | TRBD1 | CASSMGQGLEAFF | TGCGCCAGCAGCATGGGACAGGGCCTTGAAGCTTTCTTT
TRBJ2-3 | TRBV6-1 | - | - | CASSDDGRLTDTQYF | TGTGCCAGCAGTGATGACGGAAGGCTCACAGATACGCAGTATTTT
TRBJ2-7 | TRBV15 | - | TRBD2 | CATSRDGTSRFYEQYF | TGTGCCACCAGCAGAGACGGGACTAGCCGTTTCTACGAGCAGTACTTC
TRBJ2-1 | TRBV28 | - | - | CASSSIASKQFF | TGTGCCAGCAGTTCAATCGCTAGCAAGCAGTTCTTC
TRBJ2-5 | TRBV10-3 | - | TRBD1 | CAISVRLTDRGLETQYF | TGTGCCATCAGTGTAAGATTAACGGACAGGGGTTTGGAGACCCAGTACTTC
TRBJ1-1 | TRBV30 | - | - | CAWEGGTEAFF | TGTGCCTGGGAAGGGGGGACTGAAGCTTTCTTT
TRBJ2-5 | TRBV5-1 | - | - | CASTPGHTGETQYF | TGCGCCAGCACCCCGGGACACACAGGGGAGACCCAGTACTTC
TRBJ2-2 | TRBV2 | - | - | CASSPGDMNTGELFF | TGTGCCAGCAGCCCCGGTGACATGAACACCGGGGAGCTGTTTTTT
TRBJ1-5 | TRBV19 | few | TRBD1 | CASSIMPSGGDQPQHF | TGTGCCAGTAGTATTATGCCGTCAGGGGGCGACCAGCCCCAGCATTTT
TRBJ1-5 | TRBV7-9 | - | - | CASSLDSREPQHF | TGTGCCAGCAGCCTAGACAGCCGCGAGCCCCAGCATTTT
TRBJ1-5 | TRBV5-1 | - | - | CASSLGTGPTGNQPQHF | TGCGCCAGCAGCTTGGGCACGGGACCGACGGGCAATCAGCCCCAGCATTTT
TRBJ2-7 | TRBV10-1 | - | - | CASSESGAGEQYF | TGCGCCAGCAGTGAGTCGGGCGCCGGCGAGCAGTACTTC
TRBJ2-7 | TRBV7-8 | - | TRBD2 | CASSLEAGEVYEQYF | TGTGCCAGCAGCTTAGAGGCGGGAGAGGTCTACGAGCAGTACTTC
TRBJ1-5 | TRBV5-1 | - | - | CASSLAEGNQPQHF | TGCGCCAGCAGCTTGGCCGAGGGTAATCAGCCCCAGCATTTT
TRBJ2-7 | TRBV6-5 | once | TRBD1 | CASSYSGTVSAEQYF | TGTGCCAGCAGTTATTCCGGGACAGTCTCGGCCGAGCAGTACTTC
TRBJ2-5 | TRBV7-2 | - | TRBD2 | CASSLGRLAGARSKTQYF | TGTGCCAGCAGCTTAGGGAGGCTAGCGGGGGCCCGGTCTAAGACCCAGTACTTC
TRBJ1-6 | TRBV2 | once | - | CASSGTAYFLHF | TGTGCCAGCAGTGGGACAGCCTATTTCCTCCACTTT
TRBJ2-3 | TRBV20-1 | once | - | CSAALGHRYF | TGCAGTGCCGCATTGGGGCATCGGTATTTT
TRBJ2-7 | TRBV6-6 | - | - | CASADRTYEQYF | TGTGCCAGCGCCGACAGGACCTACGAGCAGTACTTC
TRBJ2-2 | TRBV5-1 | - | - | CASSLEGRPGTGELFF | TGCGCCAGCAGCTTGGAGGGGCGCCCGGGGACCGGGGAGCTGTTTTTT
TRBJ2-3 | TRBV5-1 | - | - | CASSPSRDTQYF | TGCGCCAGCAGCCCCTCCAGGGATACGCAGTATTTT